This entry concerns a single T cell receptor (beta chain). What it binds is unknown. PCR primers comprised 60 Vbeta and 13 Jbeta primers. Data came from immunoSEQ multiplex PCR; TCRdb stores just in-frame clones and leaves some out. The sample gives about 87,000 clones, 75% to 85% of which show up once; approximately 3.8% is in the top ten. This sample stems from a study of cytomegalovirus exposure and HLA in healthy donors. The study, taken as a whole, reports: Common viral pathogens (according to a later analysis) appeared linked to several of the most significant clusters. Immune exposure information available was restricted to CMV serostatus.

The CDR3 is 15 residues long. Trimming pared 5 bases from V and 1 base from J, leaving 11 bases between. Germline values: CDR1 SGHTA, CDR2 FQGNSA. Sequenced input: PBMCs. This TCR came from a woman between 40 and 50 years old in good health and CMV-seronegative. V and J are TRBV7-2 and TRBJ2-2; possibly TRBD1 for D (6 bases). CDR3 coding DNA: TGTGCCAGCAGCACGACAGGTTTGAACACCGGGGAGCTGTTTTTT. Translating it yields CASSTTGLNTGELFF.